This T cell receptor beta chain appears in the sequencing data of a study of PD-L1 blockade in urothelial cancer. Overall study: Reported median T cell count for blood samples was more than 110,000.

Germline CDR1 is SGHNT and CDR2 is YYREEE (reference sequence). The CDR3 has 16 amino acids. J lost 8 bases, V lost 3 bases, and 4 bases had no gene match. Time point meaning: pretreatment peripheral blood. Clones were sequenced by immunoSEQ multiplex PCR, and TCRdb holds only the in-frame ones, with some missing. The sample consists of about 63,000 clones, more than 80% of them appearing once. The V call is TRBV5-4, the J call TRBJ2-2, with TRBD2 identical over 16 bases. The TCR originated in a man in his 70s with urothelial cancer. The sequences come from PBMCs, collected around atezolizumab (anti-PD-L1) treatment. This CDR3 is CASSSGLAGGLGELFF. CDR3 in DNA: TGTGCCAGCAGCTCGGGACTAGCGGGAGGGCTGGGGGAGCTGTTTTTT.